Included here is one T cell receptor beta chain sequence, with context. Its antigen is currently unknown. In the PCR, 60 Vbeta and 13 Jbeta primers were used. The protocol was immunoSEQ multiplex PCR, while the TCRdb copy is restricted to in-frame clones and leaves out a portion. This sample has under 150,000 clones, with 80% to 90% found just once. Trimming pared 5 bases from V and 1 base from J, leaving 5 bases between. CDR1 is SEHNR and CDR2 is FQNEAQ in the germline V gene (reference sequence). The CDR3 is made up of 12 amino acids. This sample is part of a study of cytomegalovirus exposure and HLA in healthy donors. Findings and limits, study-wide: For most TCR sequences rarity was the rule, although some public TCRs occurred in many donors.

The origin of this receptor is a boy between 2 and 10 years old in good health and CMV-seronegative. This chain joins TRBV7-9 and TRBJ1-1; no firm D call. Specimen: PBMCs. This chain's CDR3 is CASSRSNTEAFF. CDR3 bases: TGTGCCAGCAGCCGTTCGAACACTGAAGCTTTCTTT.